These T cell receptor beta chains were read from a single sample in a study of blood T cell repertoires in COVID-19. Clones were read by immunoSEQ multiplex PCR, and TCRdb kept only the in-frame ones, dropping some. The data hold about 160,000 clones, with over 70% observed a single time. Sequencing used PBMCs or T cells enriched from blood (not recorded which). These receptors were taken from a woman aged 40 to 50 with acute COVID-19. The conserved cysteine and the conserved F or W are not part of the CDR3 here. The order of the fields is clone size, V gene, J gene, CDR3 protein. Size values are once, few and many counts, or a class for expanded clones, and some rows have none.

abundance: -; v_gene: TRBV7-2; j_gene: TRBJ2-3; CDR3aa: ASSFSIGSLSADTQY
abundance: many; v_gene: TRBV7-2; j_gene: TRBJ1-6; CDR3aa: ASSLGQGGYSPLH
abundance: -; v_gene: TRBV5-1; j_gene: TRBJ2-5; CDR3aa: ASSNGQGKETQY
abundance: once; v_gene: TRBV19; j_gene: TRBJ2-2; CDR3aa: ASRTIWLDPGELF
abundance: -; v_gene: TRBV7-3; j_gene: TRBJ2-3; CDR3aa: ASSADSGTSKH
abundance: -; v_gene: TRBV7-5; j_gene: TRBJ2-1; CDR3aa: ANRISSYNEQF
abundance: -; v_gene: TRBV14; j_gene: TRBJ1-4; CDR3aa: ASSRTVATNEKLF
abundance: -; v_gene: TRBV20-1; j_gene: TRBJ1-6; CDR3aa: SASGTYSSYNSPLH
abundance: -; v_gene: TRBV24-1; j_gene: TRBJ2-3; CDR3aa: ATRARDSIGTDTQY
abundance: -; v_gene: TRBV5-6; j_gene: TRBJ2-1; CDR3aa: ASSLTGGPGNEQF
abundance: -; v_gene: TRBV5-5; j_gene: TRBJ1-3; CDR3aa: ASSSLSGGSGNTIY
abundance: -; v_gene: TRBV6-1; j_gene: TRBJ1-4; CDR3aa: ASSDVGRIGEKLF
abundance: -; v_gene: TRBV7-8; j_gene: TRBJ2-2; CDR3aa: ASSPQGVAGELF
abundance: -; v_gene: TRBV6-6; j_gene: TRBJ2-5; CDR3aa: ASSPADGSAETQY
abundance: -; v_gene: TRBV9; j_gene: TRBJ2-1; CDR3aa: ASSVIAGEGNEQF
abundance: -; v_gene: TRBV7-6; j_gene: TRBJ2-3; CDR3aa: ASSTTSASDTQY